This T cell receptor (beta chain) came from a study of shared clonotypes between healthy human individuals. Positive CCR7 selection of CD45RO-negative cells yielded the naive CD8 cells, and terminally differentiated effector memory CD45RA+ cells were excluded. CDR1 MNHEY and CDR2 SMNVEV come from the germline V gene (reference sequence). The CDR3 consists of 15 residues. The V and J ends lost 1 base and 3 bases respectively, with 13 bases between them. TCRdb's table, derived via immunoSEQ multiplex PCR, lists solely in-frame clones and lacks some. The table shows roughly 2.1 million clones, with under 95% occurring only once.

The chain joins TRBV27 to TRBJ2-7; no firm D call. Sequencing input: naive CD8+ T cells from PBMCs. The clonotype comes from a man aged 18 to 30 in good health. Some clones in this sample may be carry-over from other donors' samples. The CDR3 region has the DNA TGTGCCAGCAGTTTATATGTGCCCTCGGGCTACGAGCAGTACTTC. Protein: CASSLYVPSGYEQYF.